The rows below give T cell receptor beta chains drawn from one sample of a study of neoadjuvant anti-PD-1 for oral cavity cancer. The method was immunoSEQ multiplex PCR; TCRdb's version includes in-frame clones alone and lacks a portion of them. The sample carries 60,000 to 80,000 clones, 79% recorded once. Material: PBMCs, obtained before nivolumab (anti-PD-1) treatment. These receptors all come from a person between 40 and 80 years old with oral cavity squamous cell carcinoma. CDR3s include the opening cysteine and the closing phenylalanine or tryptophan. The D gene is left open where the match is weak. Size values are once, few and many counts, or a class for expanded clones, and some rows have none.

DNA: TGTGCCAGCAGCTTAGAGGGTGCGGTCCTCGGGGAGCAGTACTTC
CDR3: CASSLEGAVLGEQYF
J: TRBJ2-7
V: TRBV7-2
size: once
D: -
length: 15

DNA: TGTGCCAGCTCACCAAGGCCTAGCGGGAGCTCCACCGGGGAGCTGTTTTTT
CDR3: CASSPRPSGSSTGELFF
J: TRBJ2-2
V: TRBV18
size: -
D: TRBD2
length: 17

DNA: TGTGCCAGCAGCTCAGACATCTACGAGCAGTACTTC
CDR3: CASSSDIYEQYF
J: TRBJ2-7
V: TRBV11-3
size: -
D: -
length: 12

DNA: TGCAGTGCTAGTACGGGGAGGACCCAGTACTTC
CDR3: CSASTGRTQYF
J: TRBJ2-5
V: TRBV20-1
size: -
D: -
length: 11

DNA: TGTGCCAGCAGTTACGGAGGGAGGGGAAACAACACTGAAGCTTTCTTT
CDR3: CASSYGGRGNNTEAFF
J: TRBJ1-1
V: TRBV6-5
size: -
D: -
length: 16

DNA: TGTGCCAGCAGCCAGCTCGGACTAGCGGGGGTTCCGGGCACAGATACGCAGTATTTT
CDR3: CASSQLGLAGVPGTDTQYF
J: TRBJ2-3
V: TRBV4-2
size: -
D: TRBD2
length: 19

DNA: TGTGCCAGCAGTGCTGGAACCTACGAGCAGTACTTC
CDR3: CASSAGTYEQYF
J: TRBJ2-7
V: TRBV2
size: -
D: -
length: 12

DNA: TGTGCCAGCAGCTTTCAAGGGGGCAATCAGCCCCAGCATTTT
CDR3: CASSFQGGNQPQHF
J: TRBJ1-5
V: TRBV5-4
size: few
D: -
length: 14

DNA: TGCGCCAGCAGCTTGGGTGCGAAGAAGACCGGGGAGCTGTTTTTT
CDR3: CASSLGAKKTGELFF
J: TRBJ2-2
V: TRBV5-1
size: -
D: -
length: 15

DNA: TGTGCCACCAATCCGACTAGCGGGAGGGCCAATGAGCAGTTCTTC
CDR3: CATNPTSGRANEQFF
J: TRBJ2-1
V: TRBV6-1
size: -
D: TRBD2
length: 15

DNA: TGTGCCAGCAGAAACGGAGGGGGGGGCTCCTACGAGCAGTACTTC
CDR3: CASRNGGGGSYEQYF
J: TRBJ2-7
V: TRBV6-5
size: -
D: -
length: 15

DNA: TGTGCCAGCAGCTCCAGGGGATGGAATTCACCCCTCCACTTT
CDR3: CASSSRGWNSPLHF
J: TRBJ1-6
V: TRBV5-6
size: -
D: -
length: 14

DNA: TGTGCCTGCAAGGGTATGGCTAATGAAAAACTGTTTTTT
CDR3: CACKGMANEKLFF
J: TRBJ1-4
V: TRBV30
size: -
D: -
length: 13

DNA: TGTGCCAGCAGCTGGAGGGGAAAAGGAGGAAACACCATATATTTT
CDR3: CASSWRGKGGNTIYF
J: TRBJ1-3
V: TRBV5-6
size: -
D: -
length: 15

DNA: TGTGCCAGCAGCCCCCACAGCGGGGGGGGCGAGCAGTACTTC
CDR3: CASSPHSGGGEQYF
J: TRBJ2-7
V: TRBV7-3
size: -
D: TRBD2
length: 14

DNA: TGTGCCAGCAGCTTGGCGGGGGCAGGCCGTGGGGGAAACACCATATATTTT
CDR3: CASSLAGAGRGGNTIYF
J: TRBJ1-3
V: TRBV5-4
size: -
D: -
length: 17